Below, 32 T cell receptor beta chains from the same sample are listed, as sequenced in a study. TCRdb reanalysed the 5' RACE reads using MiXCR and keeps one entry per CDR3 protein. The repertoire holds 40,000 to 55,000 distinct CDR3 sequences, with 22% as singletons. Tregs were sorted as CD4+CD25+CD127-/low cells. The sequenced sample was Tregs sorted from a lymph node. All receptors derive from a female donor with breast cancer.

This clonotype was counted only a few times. DNA for the CDR3: TGTGCCACCAGTGGGACATCTACGAACACCGGGGAGCTGTTTTTT. Its translation: CATSGTSTNTGELFF. The chain joins TRBV24-1 to TRBJ2-2; D possibly corresponds to TRBD1 (5 bases). CDR1 is KGHDR and CDR2 is SFDVKD in the germline V gene. Trimming took off 5 bases at V and 0 bases at J, with 9 bases between the two ends. This CDR3 is 15 amino acids long.

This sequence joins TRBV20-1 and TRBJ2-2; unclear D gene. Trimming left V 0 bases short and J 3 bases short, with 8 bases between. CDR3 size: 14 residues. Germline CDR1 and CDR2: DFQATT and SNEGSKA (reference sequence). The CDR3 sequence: CSARDHWDTGELFF. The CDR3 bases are TGCAGTGCTAGAGATCATTGGGACACCGGGGAGCTGTTTTTT.

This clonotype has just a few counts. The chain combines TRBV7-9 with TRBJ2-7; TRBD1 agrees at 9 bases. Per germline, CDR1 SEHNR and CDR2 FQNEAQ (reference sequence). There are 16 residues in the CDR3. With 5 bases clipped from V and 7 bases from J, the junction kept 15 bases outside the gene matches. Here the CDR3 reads CASSPPAGTGRREQYF. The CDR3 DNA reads TGTGCCAGCAGCCCCCCAGCCGGGACAGGGCGTCGGGAGCAGTACTTC.

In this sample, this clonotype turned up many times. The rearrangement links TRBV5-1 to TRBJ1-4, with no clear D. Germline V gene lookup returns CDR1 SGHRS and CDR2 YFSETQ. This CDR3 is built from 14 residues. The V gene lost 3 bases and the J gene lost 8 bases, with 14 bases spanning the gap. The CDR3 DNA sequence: TGCGCCAGCAGCTCCGAGGCAATTAAGGAAAAACTGTTTTTT. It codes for CASSSEAIKEKLFF.

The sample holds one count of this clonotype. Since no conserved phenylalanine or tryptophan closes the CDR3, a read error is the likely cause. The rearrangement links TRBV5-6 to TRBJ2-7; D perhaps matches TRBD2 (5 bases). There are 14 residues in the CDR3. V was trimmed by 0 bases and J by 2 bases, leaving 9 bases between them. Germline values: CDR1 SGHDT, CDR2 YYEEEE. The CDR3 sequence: CASSLGLKPYEQYL. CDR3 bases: TGTGCCAGCAGCTTGGGACTAAAACCCTACGAGCAGTACCTC.

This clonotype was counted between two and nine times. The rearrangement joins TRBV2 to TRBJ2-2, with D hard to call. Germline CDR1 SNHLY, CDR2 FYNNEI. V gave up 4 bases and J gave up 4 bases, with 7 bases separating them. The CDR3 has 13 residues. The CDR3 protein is CASSASSTGELFF. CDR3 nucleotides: TGTGCCAGCAGTGCTTCCAGCACCGGGGAGCTGTTTTTT. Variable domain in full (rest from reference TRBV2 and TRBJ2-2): EPEVTQTPSHQVTQMGQEVILRCVPISNHLYFYWYRQILGQKVEFLVSFYNNEISEKSEIFDDQFSVERPDGSNFTLKIRSTKLEDSAMYFCASSASSTGELFFGEGSRLTVL.

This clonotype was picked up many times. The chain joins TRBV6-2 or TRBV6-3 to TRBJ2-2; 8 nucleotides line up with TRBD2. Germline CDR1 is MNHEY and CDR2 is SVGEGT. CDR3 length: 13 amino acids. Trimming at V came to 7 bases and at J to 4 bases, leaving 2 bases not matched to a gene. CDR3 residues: CASKAGVTGELFF. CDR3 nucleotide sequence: TGTGCCAGCAAAGCGGGAGTCACCGGGGAGCTGTTTTTT.

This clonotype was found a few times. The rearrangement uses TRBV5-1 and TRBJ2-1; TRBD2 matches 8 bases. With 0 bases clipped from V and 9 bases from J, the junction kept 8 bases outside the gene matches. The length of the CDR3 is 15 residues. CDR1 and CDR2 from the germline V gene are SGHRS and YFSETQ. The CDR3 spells CASSLAAGAGGEQFF. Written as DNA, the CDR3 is TGCGCCAGCAGCTTGGCCGCAGGGGCGGGGGGTGAGCAGTTCTTC.

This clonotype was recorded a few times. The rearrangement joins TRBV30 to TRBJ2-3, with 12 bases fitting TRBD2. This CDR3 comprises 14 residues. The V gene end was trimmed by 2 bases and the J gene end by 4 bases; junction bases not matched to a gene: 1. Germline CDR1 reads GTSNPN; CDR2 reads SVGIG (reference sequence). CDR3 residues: CAWSSSGGADTQYF. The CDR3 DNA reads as TGTGCCTGGAGTTCTAGCGGGGGGGCAGATACGCAGTATTTT.

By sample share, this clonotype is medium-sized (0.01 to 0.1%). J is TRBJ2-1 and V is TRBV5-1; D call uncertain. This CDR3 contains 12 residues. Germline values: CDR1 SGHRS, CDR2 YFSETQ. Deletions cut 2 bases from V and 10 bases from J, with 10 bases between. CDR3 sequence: CASSFSLREQFF. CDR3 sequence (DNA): TGCGCCAGCAGCTTTAGCCTACGAGAGCAGTTCTTC.

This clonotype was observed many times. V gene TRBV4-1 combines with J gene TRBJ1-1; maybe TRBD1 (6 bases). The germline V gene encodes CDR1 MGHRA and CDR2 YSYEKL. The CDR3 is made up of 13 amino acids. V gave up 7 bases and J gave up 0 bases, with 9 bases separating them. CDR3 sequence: CASTQGMNTEAFF. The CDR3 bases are TGCGCCAGCACCCAGGGGATGAACACTGAAGCTTTCTTT.

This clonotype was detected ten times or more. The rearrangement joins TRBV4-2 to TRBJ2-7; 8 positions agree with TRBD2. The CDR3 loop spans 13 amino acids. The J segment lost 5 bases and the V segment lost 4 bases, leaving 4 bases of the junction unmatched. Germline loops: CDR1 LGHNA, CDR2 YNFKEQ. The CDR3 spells CASSRAGGDEQYF. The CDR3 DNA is TGTGCCAGCAGCCGGGCGGGGGGCGACGAGCAGTACTTC.

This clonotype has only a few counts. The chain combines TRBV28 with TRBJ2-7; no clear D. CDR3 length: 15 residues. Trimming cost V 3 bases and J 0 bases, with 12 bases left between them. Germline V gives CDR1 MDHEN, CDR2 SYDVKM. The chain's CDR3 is CASSFPTEYSYEQYF. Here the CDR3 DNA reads TGTGCCAGCAGTTTCCCTACAGAGTACTCCTACGAGCAGTACTTC.

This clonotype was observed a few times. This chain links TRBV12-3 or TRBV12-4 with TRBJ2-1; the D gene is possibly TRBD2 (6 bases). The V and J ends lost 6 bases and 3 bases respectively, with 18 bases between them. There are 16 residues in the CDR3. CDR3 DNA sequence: TGTGCCAGCAGCCCAGAGGTACGGGAGCACTACAATGAGCAGTTCTTC. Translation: CASSPEVREHYNEQFF.

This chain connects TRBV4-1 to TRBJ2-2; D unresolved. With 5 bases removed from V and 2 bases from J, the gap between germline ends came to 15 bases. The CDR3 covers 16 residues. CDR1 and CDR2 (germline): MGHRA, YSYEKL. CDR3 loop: CASSDKWAINTGELFF. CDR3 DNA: TGCGCCAGCAGCGACAAGTGGGCAATAAACACCGGGGAGCTGTTTTTT.

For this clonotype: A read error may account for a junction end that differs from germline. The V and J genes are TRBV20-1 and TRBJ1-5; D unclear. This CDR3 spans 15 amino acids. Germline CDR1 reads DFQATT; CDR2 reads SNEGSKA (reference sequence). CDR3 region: CSTSGTAASNQPQHF. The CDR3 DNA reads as TGCAGTACTAGCGGCACGGCGGCGAGCAATCAGCCCCAGCATTTT.

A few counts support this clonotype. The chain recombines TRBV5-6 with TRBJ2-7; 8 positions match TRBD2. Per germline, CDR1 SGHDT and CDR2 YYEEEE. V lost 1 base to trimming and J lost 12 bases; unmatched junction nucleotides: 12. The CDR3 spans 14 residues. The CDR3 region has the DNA TGTGCCAGCAGCTTGCCCTCCCCGACTAGCGAGACGTACTTC. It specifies CASSLPSPTSETYF. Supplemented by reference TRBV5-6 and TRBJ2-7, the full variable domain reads DAGVTQSPTHLIKTRGQQVTLRCSPKSGHDTVSWYQQALGQGPQFIFQYYEEEERQRGNFPDRFSGHQFPNYSSELNVNALLLGDSALYLCASSLPSPTSETYFGPGTRLTVT.

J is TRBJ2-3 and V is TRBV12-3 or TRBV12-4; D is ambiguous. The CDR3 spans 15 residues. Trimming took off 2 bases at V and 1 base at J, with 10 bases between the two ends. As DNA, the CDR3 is TGTGCCAGCAGTTTATTTTTGCGCGGCACAGATACGCAGTATTTT. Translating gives CASSLFLRGTDTQYF.

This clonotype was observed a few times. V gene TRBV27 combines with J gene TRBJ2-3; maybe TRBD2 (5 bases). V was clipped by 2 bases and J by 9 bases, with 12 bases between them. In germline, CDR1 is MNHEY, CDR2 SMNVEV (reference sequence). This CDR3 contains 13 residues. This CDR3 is CASSLKPGMTQYF. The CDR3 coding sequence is TGTGCCAGCAGTTTAAAGCCGGGGATGACGCAGTATTTT.

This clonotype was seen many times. The CDR3 nucleotides read TGTGCCAGCCCGCCGGCAGAGACAGCACCTTACAATGAGCAGTTCTTC. This encodes CASPPAETAPYNEQFF. The chain employs TRBV7-9 and TRBJ2-1; D might be TRBD1 (5 bases). Germline V CDR1 and CDR2: SEHNR, FQNEAQ (reference sequence). Deletions cut 8 bases from V and 4 bases from J, with 21 bases between. The CDR3 runs 16 residues.

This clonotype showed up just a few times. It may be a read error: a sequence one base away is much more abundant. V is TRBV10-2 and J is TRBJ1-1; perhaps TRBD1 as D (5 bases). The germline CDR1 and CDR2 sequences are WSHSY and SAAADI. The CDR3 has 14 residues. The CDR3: CTSSESRGGTEAFF. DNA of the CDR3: TGCACCAGCAGTGAGTCACGCGGGGGCACTGAAGCTTTCTTT.

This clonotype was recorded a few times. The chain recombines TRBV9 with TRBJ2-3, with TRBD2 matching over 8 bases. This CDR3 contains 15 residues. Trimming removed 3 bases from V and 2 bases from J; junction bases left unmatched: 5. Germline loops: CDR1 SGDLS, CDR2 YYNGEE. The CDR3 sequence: CASSESGRLTDTQYF. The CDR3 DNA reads TGTGCCAGCAGCGAAAGCGGGAGACTCACAGATACGCAGTATTTT.

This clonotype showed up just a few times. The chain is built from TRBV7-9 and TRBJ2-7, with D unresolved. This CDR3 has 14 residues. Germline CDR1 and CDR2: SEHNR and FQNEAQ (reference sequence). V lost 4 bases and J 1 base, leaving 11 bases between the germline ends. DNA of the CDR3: TGTGCCAGCAGCTCTTCCGAAACTTCCTACGAGCAGTACTTC. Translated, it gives CASSSSETSYEQYF.

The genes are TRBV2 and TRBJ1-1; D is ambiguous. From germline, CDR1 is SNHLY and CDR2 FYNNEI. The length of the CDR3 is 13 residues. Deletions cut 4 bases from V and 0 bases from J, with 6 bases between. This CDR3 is CASSVGLNTEAFF. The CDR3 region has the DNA TGTGCCAGCAGTGTCGGTCTGAACACTGAAGCTTTCTTT.

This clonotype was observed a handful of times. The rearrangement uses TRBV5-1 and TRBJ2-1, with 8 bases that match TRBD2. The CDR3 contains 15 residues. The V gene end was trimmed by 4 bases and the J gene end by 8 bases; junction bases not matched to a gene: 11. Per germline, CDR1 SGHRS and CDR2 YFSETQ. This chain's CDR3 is CASSNSGMDSDEQFF. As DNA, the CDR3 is TGCGCCAGCAGCAATAGCGGGATGGATTCCGATGAGCAGTTCTTC.

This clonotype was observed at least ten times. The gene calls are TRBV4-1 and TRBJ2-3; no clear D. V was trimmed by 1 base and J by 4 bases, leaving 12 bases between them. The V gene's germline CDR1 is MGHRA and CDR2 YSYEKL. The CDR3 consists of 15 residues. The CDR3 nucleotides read TGCGCCAGCAGCCAAGGTTCTAGGTTTTCAGATACGCAGTATTTT. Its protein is CASSQGSRFSDTQYF.

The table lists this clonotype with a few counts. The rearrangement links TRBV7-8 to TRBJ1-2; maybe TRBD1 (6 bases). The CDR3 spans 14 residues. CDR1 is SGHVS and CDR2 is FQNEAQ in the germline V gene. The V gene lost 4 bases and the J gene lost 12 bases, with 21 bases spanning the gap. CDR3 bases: TGTGCCAGCAGCTCCATACCGACCGGGACATACCACACCTTC. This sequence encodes CASSSIPTGTYHTF.

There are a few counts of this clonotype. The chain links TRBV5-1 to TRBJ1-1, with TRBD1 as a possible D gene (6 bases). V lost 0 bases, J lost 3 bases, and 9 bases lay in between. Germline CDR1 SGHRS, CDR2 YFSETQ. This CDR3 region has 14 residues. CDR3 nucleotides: TGCGCCAGCAGCTTGGAGGGGGGGGACACTGAAGCTTTCTTT. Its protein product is CASSLEGGDTEAFF.

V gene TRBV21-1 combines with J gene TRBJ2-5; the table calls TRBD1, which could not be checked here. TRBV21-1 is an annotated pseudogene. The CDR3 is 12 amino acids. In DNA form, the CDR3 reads TGTGCCAGCAGTGGGACGCGAGAGACCCAGTACTTC. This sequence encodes CASSGTRETQYF.

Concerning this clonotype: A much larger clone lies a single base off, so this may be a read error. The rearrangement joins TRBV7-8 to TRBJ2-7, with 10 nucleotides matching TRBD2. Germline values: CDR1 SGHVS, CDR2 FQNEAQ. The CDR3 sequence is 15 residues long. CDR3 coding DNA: TGTGCCGGCAGCATGTTAGCGGGAGGCCCCTACGAGCAGTACTTC. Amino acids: CAGSMLAGGPYEQYF.

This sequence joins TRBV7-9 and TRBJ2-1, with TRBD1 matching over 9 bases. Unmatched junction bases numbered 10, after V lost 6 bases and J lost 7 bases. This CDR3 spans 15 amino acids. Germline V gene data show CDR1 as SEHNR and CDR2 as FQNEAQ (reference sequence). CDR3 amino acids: CASSDSGQGRNEQFF. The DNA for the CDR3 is TGTGCCAGCAGTGATTCGGGACAGGGTAGGAATGAGCAGTTCTTC.

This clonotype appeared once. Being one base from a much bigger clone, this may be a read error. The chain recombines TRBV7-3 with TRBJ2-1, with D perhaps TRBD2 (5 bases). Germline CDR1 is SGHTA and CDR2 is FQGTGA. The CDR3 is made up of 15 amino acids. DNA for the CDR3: TGTGCCGGCAGCTTATTCCCGGGAACCTACAATGAGCAGTTCTTC. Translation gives CAGSLFPGTYNEQFF.